The 11 T cell receptor beta chains reported below all come from one sample, sequenced in a study of T-cell memory formation after mild COVID-19. TCRdb redid the calling of the 5' RACE reads with MiXCR, one entry per CDR3 protein. Here the sample spans under 250,000 distinct CDR3 sequences, 9% to 10% being singletons. The sequencing input was PBMCs or a T cell subset sorted from them (not recorded which). These receptors all stem from a young man who had mild COVID-19 (a few samples of this study predate the infection). Cell type and time point are not known.

There are a few counts of this clonotype. The chain uses TRBV5-1 and TRBJ2-7; D perhaps matches TRBD2 (7 bases). Germline V lookup: CDR1 SGHRS, CDR2 YFSETQ. Trimming shortened V by 2 bases and J by 6 bases, and 15 bases separated the two germline ends. The CDR3 sequence is 14 residues long. The CDR3 nucleotides are TGCGCCAGCAGCTTAAACAGGGAGGGTGGCGAGCAGTACGTC. It is translated as CASSLNREGGEQYV.

This chain links TRBV5-8 with TRBJ1-6; D is uncertain. V was pared by 1 base and J by 1 base, with 9 bases between. This CDR3 comprises 16 residues. Germline lookup yields CDR1 SGHTS and CDR2 YDEGEE. The CDR3: CASSLFWISYNSPLHF. As DNA, the CDR3 is TGTGCCAGCAGCTTGTTCTGGATTTCCTATAATTCACCCCTCCACTTT. Drawing the rest from reference TRBV5-8 and TRBJ1-6, the complete variable domain is EAGVTQSPTHLIKTRGQQATLRCSPISGHTSVYWYQQALGLGLQFLLWYDEGEERNRGNFPPRFSGRQFPNYSSELNVNALELEDSALYLCASSLFWISYNSPLHFGNGTRLTVT.

This clonotype has a count of ten or more. The V and J genes are TRBV5-1 and TRBJ2-3; D is unresolved. V lost 7 bases and J lost 4, with 13 bases in between. The CDR3 loop spans 13 amino acids. The V gene's germline CDR1 is SGHRS and CDR2 YFSETQ. The chain's CDR3 is CASGQELADTQYF. The CDR3 coding sequence is TGCGCCAGCGGTCAGGAATTAGCAGATACGCAGTATTTT.

V usage is TRBV20-1 and J usage is TRBJ2-2; 11 bases match TRBD2. CDR1 DFQATT and CDR2 SNEGSKA come from the germline V gene (reference sequence). CDR3 length: 15 residues. The J segment lost 7 bases and the V segment lost 5 bases, leaving 9 bases of the junction unmatched. The chain's CDR3 is CSALAGGPAVGELFF. The DNA for the CDR3 is TGCAGTGCTTTAGCGGGGGGGCCTGCGGTCGGGGAGCTGTTTTTT.

The chain carries TRBV28 and TRBJ2-3, with TRBD2 as a possible D gene (6 bases). V dropped 1 base and J dropped 4 bases, with 12 bases sitting between them. The germline V gene encodes CDR1 MDHEN and CDR2 SYDVKM. This CDR3 contains 15 residues. CDR3 DNA: TGTGCCAGCAGTTTATCGGGGGACCCCTCAGATACGCAGTATTTT. Translated: CASSLSGDPSDTQYF.

This chain joins TRBV11-2 and TRBJ1-4; unclear D gene. The V end was cut by 1 base, the J end by 2 bases, with 8 bases between. The length of the CDR3 is 15 residues. Per the germline V gene, CDR1 is SGHAT and CDR2 is FQNNGV. As DNA, the CDR3 is TGTGCCAGCAGCTTAGTGGGATCGACTAATGAAAAACTGTTTTTT. It codes for CASSLVGSTNEKLFF.

This clonotype was counted ten times or more. The chain joins TRBV7-9 to TRBJ2-3, with D perhaps matching TRBD2 (6 bases). This CDR3 spans 13 amino acids. CDR1 and CDR2 from the germline V gene are SEHNR and FQNEAQ (reference sequence). V lost 5 bases and J 3 bases, leaving 9 bases between the germline ends. CDR3 sequence reads: CASSRDSTDTQYF. In DNA form, the CDR3 reads TGTGCCAGCAGCCGGGACTCAACAGATACGCAGTATTTT.

V gene TRBV7-9 combines with J gene TRBJ2-1, with 14 nucleotides matching TRBD2. Germline V CDR1 and CDR2: SEHNR, FQNEAQ (reference sequence). The CDR3 is 15 residues long. With V trimmed by 3 bases and J by 9 bases, 4 bases remained unmatched. DNA for the CDR3: TGTGCCAGCAGCTTGTGGACTAGCGGGGGGTTTGAGCAGTTCTTC. Encoded protein: CASSLWTSGGFEQFF.

The chain recombines TRBV20-1 with TRBJ2-5; D may correspond to TRBD1 or TRBD2 (6 bases each). Trimming shortened V by 0 bases and J by 7 bases, and 18 bases separated the two germline ends. From germline, CDR1 is DFQATT and CDR2 SNEGSKA (reference sequence). This CDR3 comprises 15 residues. The CDR3 region is CSARDPRGQLGTQYF. The CDR3 region has the DNA TGCAGTGCTAGAGATCCGCGGGGACAATTGGGGACCCAGTACTTC.

This clonotype has only a few counts. The chain combines TRBV9 with TRBJ2-3; D is undetermined. With 0 bases removed from V and 4 bases from J, the gap between germline ends came to 9 bases. The CDR3 consists of 14 residues. Germline CDR1 is SGDLS and CDR2 is YYNGEE. CDR3 in amino acids: CASSVGLAADTQYF. As DNA, the CDR3 is TGTGCCAGCAGCGTAGGACTGGCGGCAGATACGCAGTATTTT.

This clonotype has at least ten counts. The V gene is TRBV6-5, the J gene TRBJ1-2; D perhaps matches TRBD1 (6 bases). The germline V gene encodes CDR1 MNHEY and CDR2 SVGAGI. Trimming stripped 6 bases from V and 4 bases from J, with 18 bases between. The CDR3 loop spans 15 amino acids. CDR3 residues: CASRDGGGGGYGYTF. The CDR3 region has the DNA TGTGCCAGCAGGGATGGAGGGGGTGGAGGCTATGGCTACACCTTC.